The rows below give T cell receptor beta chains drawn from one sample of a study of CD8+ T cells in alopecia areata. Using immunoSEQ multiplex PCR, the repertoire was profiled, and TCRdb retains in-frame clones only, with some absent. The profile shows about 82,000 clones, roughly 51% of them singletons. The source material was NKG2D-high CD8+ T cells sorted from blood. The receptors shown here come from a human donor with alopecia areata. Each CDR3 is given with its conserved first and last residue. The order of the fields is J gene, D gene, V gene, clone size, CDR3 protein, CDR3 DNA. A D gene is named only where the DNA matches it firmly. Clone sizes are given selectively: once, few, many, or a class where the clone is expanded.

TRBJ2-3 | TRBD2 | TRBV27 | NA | CASSRLAADTDTQYF | TGTGCCAGCAGTCGACTAGCGGCAGACACAGATACGCAGTATTTT
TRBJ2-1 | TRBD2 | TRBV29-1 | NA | CSVEERGAPPNEQFF | TGCAGCGTTGAAGAGCGGGGGGCCCCCCCGAATGAGCAGTTCTTC
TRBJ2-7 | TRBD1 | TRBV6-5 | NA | CASSYARTGDEQYF | TGTGCCAGCAGTTACGCCCGGACAGGCGACGAGCAGTACTTC
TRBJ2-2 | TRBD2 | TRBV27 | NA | CASRSGTSPGELFF | TGTGCCAGCAGGTCCGGGACTAGCCCCGGGGAGCTGTTTTTT
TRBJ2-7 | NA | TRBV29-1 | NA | CSVRVRESYEQYF | TGCAGCGTTAGGGTGCGGGAATCCTACGAGCAGTACTTC
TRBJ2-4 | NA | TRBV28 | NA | CATRGGGNIQYF | TGTGCCACCCGGGGTGGCGGAAACATTCAGTACTTC
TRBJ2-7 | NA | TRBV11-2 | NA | CASSFGSHEQYF | TGTGCCAGCAGCTTTGGGTCCCACGAGCAGTACTTC
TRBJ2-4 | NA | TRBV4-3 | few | CASSQGIIAKNIQYF | TGCGCCAGCAGCCAAGGGATAATAGCCAAAAACATTCAGTACTTC
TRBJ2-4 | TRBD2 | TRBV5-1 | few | CASSETSGSLGIQYF | TGCGCCAGCAGCGAGACTAGCGGGAGTTTGGGCATTCAGTACTTC
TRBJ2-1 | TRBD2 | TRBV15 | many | CATSVGLAGLNEQFF | TGTGCCACCAGCGTGGGACTAGCGGGTTTGAATGAGCAGTTCTTC
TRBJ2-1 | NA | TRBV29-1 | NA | CSVERDEQFF | TGCAGCGTTGAAAGGGATGAGCAGTTCTTC
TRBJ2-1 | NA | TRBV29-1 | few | CSVVGQASYNEQFF | TGCAGCGTTGTGGGACAAGCCTCCTACAATGAGCAGTTCTTC
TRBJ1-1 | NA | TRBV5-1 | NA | CASSSTGLEAFF | TGCGCCAGCAGCTCGACAGGACTTGAAGCTTTCTTT
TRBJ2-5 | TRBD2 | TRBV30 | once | CAGRAVMGGQETQYF | TGTGCCGGGAGGGCCGTAATGGGGGGCCAAGAGACCCAGTACTTC
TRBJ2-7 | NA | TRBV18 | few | CASSPEAAYEQYF | TGTGCCAGCTCACCTGAGGCAGCCTACGAGCAGTACTTC
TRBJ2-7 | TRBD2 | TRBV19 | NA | CASSSASGAYEQYF | TGTGCCAGTAGCTCGGCTAGCGGAGCCTACGAGCAGTACTTC
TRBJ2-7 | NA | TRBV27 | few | CASSSPVAGNEQYF | TGTGCCAGCAGTTCCCCAGTGGCAGGTAACGAGCAGTACTTC
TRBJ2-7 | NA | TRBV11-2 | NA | CASSLVGGGYEQYF | TGTGCCAGCAGCTTAGTAGGGGGGGGCTACGAGCAGTACTTC
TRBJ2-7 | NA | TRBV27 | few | CASSQTRDYEQYF | TGTGCCAGCAGCCAAACGAGGGACTACGAGCAGTACTTC
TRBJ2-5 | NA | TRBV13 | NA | CASSLRFSYQETQYF | TGTGCCAGCAGCCTTAGGTTTTCGTACCAAGAGACCCAGTACTTC
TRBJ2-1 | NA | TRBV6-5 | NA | CASSSGLSGEQFF | TGTGCCAGCAGTTCGGGACTCTCGGGTGAGCAGTTCTTC
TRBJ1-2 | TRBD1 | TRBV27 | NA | CASSSDRLGGYTF | TGTGCCAGCAGCTCGGACAGGCTCGGGGGCTACACCTTC
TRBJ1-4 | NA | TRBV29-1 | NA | CSGMDSVNEKLFF | TGCAGCGGCATGGACAGCGTTAATGAAAAACTGTTTTTT
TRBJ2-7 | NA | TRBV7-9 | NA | CASSGGAGPYEQYF | TGTGCCAGCAGCGGAGGGGCGGGTCCCTACGAGCAGTACTTC
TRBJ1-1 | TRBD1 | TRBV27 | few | CASAQGRATEAFF | TGTGCCAGCGCACAGGGGAGAGCCACTGAAGCTTTCTTT
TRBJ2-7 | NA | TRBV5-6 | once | CASSYLQYF | TGTGCCAGCAGCTACCTCCAGTACTTC
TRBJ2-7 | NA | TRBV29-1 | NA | CSVEGGRNYEQYF | TGCAGCGTTGAAGGTGGGCGAAACTACGAGCAGTACTTC
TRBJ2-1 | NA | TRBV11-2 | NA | CASSFSNEQFF | TGTGCCAGCAGCTTTAGCAATGAGCAGTTCTTC
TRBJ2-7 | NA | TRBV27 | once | CASSLMRGAYEQYF | TGTGCCAGCAGTCTGATGAGGGGGGCCTACGAGCAGTACTTC
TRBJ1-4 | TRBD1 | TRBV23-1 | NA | CASSREKVTGEREVKEKLFF | TGCGCCAGCAGTCGAGAAAAAGTTACAGGGGAGAGAGAAGTGAAGGAAAAACTGTTTTTT
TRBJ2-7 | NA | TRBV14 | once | CASSQGTGIYEQYF | TGTGCCAGCAGCCAGGGGACTGGGATCTACGAGCAGTACTTC
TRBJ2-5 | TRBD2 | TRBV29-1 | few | CSVKKLAGGTHETQYF | TGCAGCGTTAAGAAACTAGCGGGGGGTACGCACGAGACCCAGTACTTC
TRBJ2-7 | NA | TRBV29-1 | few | CSVGSLQFGTAEQYF | TGCAGCGTTGGGTCCCTTCAATTCGGGACGGCCGAGCAGTACTTC
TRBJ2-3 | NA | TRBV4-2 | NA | CASSHGGTDTQYF | TGTGCCAGCAGCCATGGTGGGACAGATACGCAGTATTTT
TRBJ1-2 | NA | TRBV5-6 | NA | CASRVGGGHGYTF | TGTGCCAGCAGGGTAGGAGGGGGACATGGCTACACCTTC
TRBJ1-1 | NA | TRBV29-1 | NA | CSVEGVAEAFF | TGCAGCGTTGAAGGAGTCGCTGAAGCTTTCTTT
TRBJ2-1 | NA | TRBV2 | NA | CASSENEQFF | TGTGCCAGCAGTGAAAACGAGCAGTTCTTC
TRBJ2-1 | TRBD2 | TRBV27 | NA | CASTGLAVGHEQFF | TGTGCCAGCACCGGACTAGCGGTGGGGCATGAGCAGTTCTTC
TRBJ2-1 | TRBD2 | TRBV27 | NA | CASSLSGAGANEQFF | TGTGCCAGCAGTTTATCCGGAGCGGGGGCCAATGAGCAGTTCTTC
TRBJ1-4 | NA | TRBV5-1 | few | CASSLATSTNEKLFF | TGCGCCAGCAGCTTAGCCACCTCAACTAATGAAAAACTGTTTTTT
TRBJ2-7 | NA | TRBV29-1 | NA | CSVTQVYEQYF | TGCAGCGTTACCCAGGTCTACGAGCAGTACTTC
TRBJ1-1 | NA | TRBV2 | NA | CASSEGRENTEAFF | TGTGCCAGCAGTGAAGGACGGGAGAACACTGAAGCTTTCTTT
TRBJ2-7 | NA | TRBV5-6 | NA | CASSRGSGPYEQYF | TGTGCCAGCAGCCGGGGGTCCGGCCCTTACGAGCAGTACTTC
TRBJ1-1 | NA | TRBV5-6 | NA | CASSLASTEAFF | TGTGCCAGCAGCTTGGCGAGCACAGAAGCTTTCTTT
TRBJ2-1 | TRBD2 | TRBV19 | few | CATAPASGHEQFF | TGTGCCACCGCCCCGGCTAGCGGTCATGAGCAGTTCTTC
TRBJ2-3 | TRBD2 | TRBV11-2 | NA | CASSLEAGGRTDTQYF | TGTGCCAGCAGCTTAGAAGCGGGAGGACGAACAGATACGCAGTATTTT
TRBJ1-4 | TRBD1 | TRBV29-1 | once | CSATDRVATNEKLFF | TGCAGCGCCACGGACAGGGTTGCAACTAATGAAAAACTGTTTTTT
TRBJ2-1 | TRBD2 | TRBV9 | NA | CASSVDSASGGYNEQFF | TGTGCCAGCAGCGTAGATTCGGCTAGCGGGGGGTACAATGAGCAGTTCTTC
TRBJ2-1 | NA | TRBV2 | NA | CASSPVADEQFF | TGTGCCAGCAGTCCGGTGGCGGATGAGCAGTTCTTC
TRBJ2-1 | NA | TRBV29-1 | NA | CSVGENSPYNEQFF | TGCAGCGTTGGCGAGAATAGCCCCTACAATGAGCAGTTCTTC
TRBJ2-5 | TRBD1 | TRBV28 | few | CASSRPTGGEETQYF | TGTGCCAGCAGTCGACCGACAGGGGGAGAGGAGACCCAGTACTTC
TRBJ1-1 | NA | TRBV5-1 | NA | CASSLREVDTEAFF | TGCGCCAGCAGCTTGAGGGAGGTGGACACTGAAGCTTTCTTT
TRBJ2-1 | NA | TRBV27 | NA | CASSIGLPSYNEQFF | TGTGCCAGCAGTATCGGACTCCCATCCTACAATGAGCAGTTCTTC
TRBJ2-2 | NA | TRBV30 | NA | CAWSGGTGELFF | TGTGCCTGGAGTGGGGGAACCGGGGAGCTGTTTTTT
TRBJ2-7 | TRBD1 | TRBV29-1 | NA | CSVHPDGQGQYGAYEQYF | TGCAGCGTCCATCCTGACGGACAGGGGCAATATGGTGCCTACGAGCAGTACTTC
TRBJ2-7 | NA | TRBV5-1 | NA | CASSPLVGPSHEQYF | TGCGCCAGCAGCCCCCTTGTGGGACCCTCTCACGAGCAGTACTTC
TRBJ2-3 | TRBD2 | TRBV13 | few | CASSLELAGGPLDTQYF | TGTGCCAGCAGCCTGGAGCTAGCGGGAGGGCCTTTAGATACGCAGTATTTT
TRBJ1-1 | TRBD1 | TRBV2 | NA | CASSERPGQGLIPEAFF | TGTGCCAGCAGTGAACGGCCGGGACAGGGTTTGATCCCTGAAGCTTTCTTT
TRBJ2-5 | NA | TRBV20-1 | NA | CSARQQETQYF | TGCAGTGCTAGACAGCAAGAGACCCAGTACTTC
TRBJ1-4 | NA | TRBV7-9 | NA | CASSLAGSGEKLFF | TGTGCCAGCAGCTTAGCGGGGAGCGGGGAAAAACTGTTTTTT